The 26 T cell receptor beta chains listed next were all sequenced from one sample in a study of healthy donors' naive CD4 and CD8 T cells. A linear amplification protocol produced the TCR libraries from roughly 480 ng of total RNA. One entry per CDR3 protein, called by TCRdb with MiXCR from the reads. Among 200,000 or so distinct CDR3 sequences listed, over 60% were seen once. Material for sequencing was naive CD4+ and CD8+ T cells sorted from blood, pooled from several donors. Every receptor here comes from a pool of human donors in good health; the sample pools cells from several healthy donors.

The CDR3 nucleotides read TGTGCCAGCAGTTTATATCTCGGGGTTCGGACAGATACGCAGTATTTT. It encodes CASSLYLGVRTDTQYF. V usage is TRBV27 and J usage is TRBJ2-3; possible D gene TRBD2, 5 bases. CDR1 is MNHEY and CDR2 is SMNVEV in the germline V gene (reference sequence). Trimming stripped 1 base from V and 3 bases from J, with 14 bases between. CDR3 length: 16 residues.

The chain has TRBV6-5 and TRBJ2-7; TRBD1 matches at 8 bases. The CDR3 runs 14 residues. V lost 4 bases to trimming and J lost 6 bases; unmatched junction nucleotides: 8. Germline V gives CDR1 MNHEY, CDR2 SVGAGI. The DNA of the CDR3 is TGTGCCAGCAGTTTCTCCGGGACAGGCTCCGAGCAGTACTTC. The encoded protein is CASSFSGTGSEQYF.

The V gene is TRBV5-6, the J gene TRBJ2-1, with 7 bases aligning to TRBD2. The CDR3 consists of 14 residues. Germline-derived CDR1 and CDR2 are SGHDT and YYEEEE. The trim removed 3 bases at V and 7 bases at J, leaving 7 bases unmatched. The CDR3 DNA sequence: TGTGCCAGCAGCTCCGCGGGAGCGTGGAATGAGCAGTTCTTC. Its protein is CASSSAGAWNEQFF.

The chain carries TRBV15 and TRBJ2-1; 10 bases fit TRBD1. After removal of 2 bases from V and 4 bases from J, the junction contained 8 bases not matched to a gene. Germline loops: CDR1 LNHNV, CDR2 YYDKDF (reference sequence). The CDR3 loop spans 17 amino acids. CDR3 loop: CATSRKTGTGDYNEQFF. CDR3 nucleotide sequence: TGTGCCACCAGCAGAAAGACCGGGACAGGGGATTACAATGAGCAGTTCTTC. The whole variable domain, filled in from reference TRBV15 and TRBJ2-1, reads DAMVIQNPRYQVTQFGKPVTLSCSQTLNHNVMYWYQQKSSQAPKLLFHYYDKDFNNEADTPDNFQSRRPNTSFCFLDIRSPGLGDTAMYLCATSRKTGTGDYNEQFFGPGTRLTVL.

This clonotype showed up just once. The chain links TRBV2 to TRBJ2-1; 12 bases line up with TRBD2. Germline V gene sequence: CDR1 SNHLY, CDR2 FYNNEI. This CDR3 is 15 amino acids long. The trim removed 7 bases at V and 2 bases at J, leaving 3 bases unmatched. The CDR3 protein is CASIRTSGAYNEQFF. As DNA, the CDR3 is TGTGCCAGCATAAGGACTAGCGGGGCCTACAATGAGCAGTTCTTC.

The chain uses TRBV6-1 and TRBJ1-2; 11 bases map to TRBD1. J lost 4 bases, V lost 6 bases, and 4 bases had no gene match. Looked up from germline, CDR1 is MNHNS and CDR2 is SASEGT. CDR3 length equals 14 residues. As DNA, the CDR3 is TGTGCCAGCAGGGCCGGGACAGGGGGCTATGGCTACACCTTC. Translation gives CASRAGTGGYGYTF.

V usage is TRBV29-1 and J usage is TRBJ2-7, with D possibly being TRBD1 or TRBD2 (5 bases each). This CDR3 contains 13 residues. The V gene's germline CDR1 is SQVTM and CDR2 ANQGSEA. V dropped 7 bases and J dropped 2 bases, with 15 bases sitting between them. For the CDR3, the DNA is TGCAGCGCCGAGGGGAAGGGAACCTACGAGCAGTACTTC. It yields the protein CSAEGKGTYEQYF.

This chain connects TRBV20-1 to TRBJ2-1; TRBD2 aligns across 10 bases. Germline V gene data show CDR1 as DFQATT and CDR2 as SNEGSKA (reference sequence). The ends lost 8 bases at V and 5 bases at J; junction bases unmatched: 21. The CDR3 consists of 18 residues. As DNA, the CDR3 is TGCAGTCAGTCCCCGGCTAGCGGGAGACGGTGGGGACACAATGAGCAGTTCTTC. Translating gives CSQSPASGRRWGHNEQFF.

This chain joins TRBV27 and TRBJ2-7, with D hard to call. Germline V gives CDR1 MNHEY, CDR2 SMNVEV (reference sequence). This CDR3 region has 15 residues. Trimming left V 5 bases short and J 2 bases short, with 16 bases between. The CDR3 bases are TGTGCCAGCAGTCCCCAATCATGGAACCCCTACGAGCAGTACTTC. This encodes CASSPQSWNPYEQYF.

The V call is TRBV4-3, the J call TRBJ1-3, with no clear D. CDR1 and CDR2 (germline): LGHNA, YSLEER. Between the trimmed V and J ends, which lost 0 bases and 0 bases, there was a span of 6 bases. The CDR3 is 15 residues long. CDR3 sequence: CASSQDGYSGNTIYF. CDR3 DNA sequence: TGCGCCAGCAGCCAAGACGGCTACTCTGGAAACACCATATATTTT.

This clonotype was seen a handful of times. The chain carries TRBV27 and TRBJ1-6; the match to TRBD1 covers 9 bases. The CDR3 consists of 15 residues. With 6 bases clipped from V and 7 bases from J, the junction kept 7 bases outside the gene matches. Per the germline V gene, CDR1 is MNHEY and CDR2 is SMNVEV (reference sequence). This chain's CDR3 is CASSLNRGRNSPLHF. The CDR3 DNA reads TGTGCCAGCAGCTTAAACAGGGGGCGGAATTCACCCCTCCACTTT.

The rearrangement links TRBV27 to TRBJ1-2; D uncertain. Trimming cost V 2 bases and J 4 bases, with 14 bases left between them. Germline loops: CDR1 MNHEY, CDR2 SMNVEV (reference sequence). The CDR3 totals 15 residues. The CDR3 region has the DNA TGTGCCAGCAGTTTAGTGGCAGGAGCTCTCTATGGCTACACCTTC. It codes for CASSLVAGALYGYTF.

This sequence joins TRBV10-3 and TRBJ2-1, with D perhaps assigned TRBD1 or TRBD2 (5 bases each). The CDR3 sequence is 17 residues long. The V gene lost 0 bases and the J gene lost 0 bases, with 12 bases spanning the gap. CDR1 is ENHRY, CDR2 SYGVKD, per germline. The CDR3 sequence is CAISESIGTNSYNEQFF. CDR3 DNA sequence: TGTGCCATCAGTGAGTCAATTGGGACCAACTCCTACAATGAGCAGTTCTTC.

V gene TRBV27 combines with J gene TRBJ1-5, with D perhaps TRBD1 (5 bases). The CDR3 loop spans 17 amino acids. In germline, CDR1 is MNHEY, CDR2 SMNVEV (reference sequence). V was trimmed by 6 bases and J by 0 bases, leaving 18 bases between them. For the CDR3, the DNA is TGTGCCAGCAGCCCCCGGGGGAACCGATATAGCAATCAGCCCCAGCATTTT. Its protein product is CASSPRGNRYSNQPQHF.

V usage is TRBV29-1 and J usage is TRBJ2-6, with a tentative D call TRBD1 (5 bases). CDR3 length: 14 amino acids. From germline, CDR1 is SQVTM and CDR2 ANQGSEA. The V gene lost 7 bases and the J gene lost 0 bases, with 10 bases spanning the gap. This CDR3 is CSAEDNSGANVLTF. CDR3 DNA: TGCAGCGCCGAGGACAACTCTGGGGCCAACGTCCTGACTTTC.

The V and J genes are TRBV29-1 and TRBJ2-2; no clear D. Germline V CDR1 and CDR2: SQVTM, ANQGSEA. Trimming removed 5 bases from V and 5 bases from J, with 3 bases in between. This CDR3 contains 10 residues. The CDR3 loop reads CSVLTGELFF. The CDR3 DNA sequence: TGCAGCGTTCTAACCGGGGAGCTGTTTTTT.

This clonotype came up a few times. The J gene is TRBJ2-3, the V gene TRBV15; D unresolved. Germline assignment: CDR1 LNHNV and CDR2 YYDKDF (reference sequence). The CDR3 has 18 amino acids. Trimming took off 5 bases at V and 3 bases at J, with 24 bases between the two ends. The CDR3 DNA reads as TGTGCCACCAGCCCCCGCCCTCGGGCGGTTCGTGGTACAGATACGCAGTATTTT. Its translation is CATSPRPRAVRGTDTQYF.

The chain couples TRBV4-1 to TRBJ2-6; 10 bases map to TRBD2. The CDR3 is made up of 16 amino acids. With 8 bases clipped from V and 2 bases from J, the junction kept 6 bases outside the gene matches. The germline V gene encodes CDR1 MGHRA and CDR2 YSYEKL. CDR3 nucleotide sequence: TGCGCCAGCTACGGAGCGGGAGGGACTGGGGCCAACGTCCTGACTTTC. Amino acids: CASYGAGGTGANVLTF.

The chain carries TRBV20-1 and TRBJ2-7; TRBD2 matches 9 bases. The V and J ends lost 1 base and 4 bases, in that order; junction bases with no gene match: 5. The CDR3 contains 14 residues. Looked up from germline, CDR1 is DFQATT and CDR2 is SNEGSKA (reference sequence). The CDR3, as DNA: TGCAGTGCTAGAGTTAGCGGGAGAAGGTACGAGCAGTACTTC. It specifies CSARVSGRRYEQYF.

This rearrangement joins TRBV11-2 to TRBJ1-5; possibly TRBD1 for D (6 bases). With 6 bases removed from V and 6 bases from J, the gap between germline ends came to 21 bases. The CDR3 has 16 residues. Germline assignment: CDR1 SGHAT and CDR2 FQNNGV. CDR3 nucleotides: TGTGCCAGCAGGATCGGCCCCAACAGGGCTAGTCAGCCCCAGCATTTT. As protein: CASRIGPNRASQPQHF. Based on the CDR3 plus reference TRBV11-2 and TRBJ1-5, the full variable domain is EAGVAQSPRYKIIEKRQSVAFWCNPISGHATLYWYQQILGQGPKLLIQFQNNGVVDDSQLPKDRFSAERLKGVDSTLKIQPAKLEDSAVYLCASRIGPNRASQPQHFGDGTRLSIL.

V is TRBV6-5 and J is TRBJ2-1; 13 bases are shared with TRBD2. The V segment lost 10 bases and the J segment 5 bases; nucleotides outside the gene matches: 5. The CDR3 is 14 residues long. Germline loops: CDR1 MNHEY, CDR2 SVGAGI. CDR3 sequence: CATGGTSGNNEQFF. The CDR3 coding sequence is TGTGCCACCGGTGGGACTAGCGGGAACAATGAGCAGTTCTTC.

This chain connects TRBV29-1 to TRBJ2-1; a possible D gene is TRBD1 (5 bases). This CDR3 is built from 13 residues. V lost 7 bases and J 0 bases, leaving 10 bases between the germline ends. The germline V gene encodes CDR1 SQVTM and CDR2 ANQGSEA. The CDR3 spells CSATTVSYNEQFF. CDR3 nucleotides: TGCAGCGCAACGACAGTCTCCTACAATGAGCAGTTCTTC.

This clonotype was seen more than once but under ten times. This chain uses TRBV29-1 with TRBJ2-1; D is unresolved. V lost 3 bases and J 4 bases, leaving 4 bases between the germline ends. The CDR3 loop spans 11 amino acids. Germline CDR1 SQVTM, CDR2 ANQGSEA. CDR3 nucleotide sequence: TGCAGCGTTGAGGGGTACAATGAGCAGTTCTTC. Translating it yields CSVEGYNEQFF.

The V call is TRBV5-1, the J call TRBJ1-6, with 8 bases identical to TRBD1. Germline V gene lookup returns CDR1 SGHRS and CDR2 YFSETQ. The CDR3 extends over 16 amino acids. J was trimmed by 6 bases and V by 0 bases; bases with no gene match: 5. In DNA form, the CDR3 reads TGCGCCAGCAGCTTGGTCTCAGGGGGCGGTAATTCACCCCTCCACTTT. It specifies CASSLVSGGGNSPLHF. Full variable domain (remainder filled in from reference TRBV5-1 and TRBJ1-6): KAGVTQTPRYLIKTRGQQVTLSCSPISGHRSVSWYQQTPGQGLQFLFEYFSETQRNKGNFPGRFSGRQFSNSRSEMNVSTLELGDSALYLCASSLVSGGGNSPLHFGNGTRLTVT.

V is TRBV29-1 and J is TRBJ1-5, with 8 bases matching TRBD1. The germline gives CDR1 SQVTM, CDR2 ANQGSEA. Losses at the gene ends were 5 bases for V and 2 bases for J; bases not matched to a gene: 2. This CDR3 region has 13 residues. The CDR3 loop is CSVTQGGNQPQHF. DNA for the CDR3: TGCAGCGTTACACAGGGGGGCAATCAGCCCCAGCATTTT.

This clonotype was detected once. The rearrangement uses TRBV2 and TRBJ1-1; tentatively, D is TRBD1 (5 bases). V was trimmed by 6 bases and J by 8 bases, leaving 13 bases between them. This CDR3 is built from 12 residues. Germline loops: CDR1 SNHLY, CDR2 FYNNEI. CDR3 in DNA: TGTGCCAGCAGGAGGGACGCATACGAAGCTTTCTTT. Residues: CASRRDAYEAFF.